The clone carrying this T cell receptor beta chain was recorded once. What it recognizes is unknown. CDR3 length equals 13 residues. Trimming shortened V by 4 bases and J by 1 base, and 10 bases separated the two germline ends. Germline V gives CDR1 SQVTM, CDR2 ANQGSEA. This sample was included in a study of response to subunit inactivated influenza vaccine. TCRdb reprocessed the RT-PCR reads with MiXCR, giving one entry per CDR3 protein. The sample lists about 780,000 distinct CDR3 sequences, less than 20% occurring once. Study-wide results and caveats: A suggestion made by the authors is that each seasonal influenza vaccination recruits few new T cells.

This chain connects TRBV29-1 to TRBJ1-1, with no clear D. This TCR derives from a man between 50 and 59 years old who received an inactivated influenza vaccine. Here the sequenced sample was PBMCs from blood, taken more than 4 days after vaccination. The CDR3 loop is CSVAPTANTEAFF. DNA for the CDR3: TGCAGCGTTGCCCCCACAGCGAACACTGAAGCTTTCTTT.